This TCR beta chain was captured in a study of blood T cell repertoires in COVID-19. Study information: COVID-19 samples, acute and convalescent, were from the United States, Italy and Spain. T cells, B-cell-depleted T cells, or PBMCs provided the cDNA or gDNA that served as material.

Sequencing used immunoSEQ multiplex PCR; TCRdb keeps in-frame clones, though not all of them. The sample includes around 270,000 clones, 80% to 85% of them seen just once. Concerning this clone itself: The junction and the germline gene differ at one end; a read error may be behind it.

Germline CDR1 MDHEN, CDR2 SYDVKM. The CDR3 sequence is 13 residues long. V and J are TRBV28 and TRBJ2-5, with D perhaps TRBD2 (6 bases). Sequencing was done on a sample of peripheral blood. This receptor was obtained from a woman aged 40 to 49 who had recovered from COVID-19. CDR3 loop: CASSLSGDEIQYF. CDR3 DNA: TGTGCCAGCAGTTTATCGGGGGATGAGATCCAGTACTTC.